Listed below are T cell receptor beta chains from one sample, sequenced in a study of cytomegalovirus exposure and HLA in healthy donors. Sequenced by immunoSEQ multiplex PCR; TCRdb stores in-frame clones only, minus some. The data hold roughly 220,000 clones, with around 83% observed a single time. What was sequenced was PBMCs. The receptors stem from a woman aged 40 to 50 in good health and CMV-seronegative. The CDR3 runs from the conserved cysteine through the conserved F or W. The order of the fields is J gene, V gene, clone size, D gene, CDR3 protein, CDR3 DNA. The D gene is left open where the match is weak. Not every row has a clone size; where given, it reads once, few, many or a size class.

TRBJ2-7	TRBV15	NA	NA	CATSNSPSQNEQYF	TGTGCCACCAGCAATTCCCCCTCTCAGAACGAGCAGTACTTC
TRBJ1-2	TRBV4-1	once	NA	CASSQPRRGNYGYTF	TGCGCCAGCAGCCAACCGCGGAGGGGTAACTATGGCTACACCTTC
TRBJ2-7	TRBV7-9	NA	NA	CASRDSGSYEQYF	TGTGCCAGCAGAGATTCAGGCTCCTACGAGCAGTACTTC
TRBJ2-7	TRBV29-1	NA	TRBD2	CSVDGIAGEEPYEQYF	TGCAGCGTTGACGGGATAGCGGGAGAGGAGCCCTACGAGCAGTACTTC
TRBJ2-1	TRBV4-1	few	NA	CASSQGRGRRTYNEQFF	TGCGCCAGCAGCCAAGGAAGGGGGAGAAGGACCTACAATGAGCAGTTCTTC
TRBJ1-1	TRBV9	NA	NA	CASSAITVAGRDTEAFF	TGTGCCAGCAGCGCCATTACAGTTGCGGGTAGGGACACTGAAGCTTTCTTT
TRBJ1-2	TRBV7-2	once	NA	CASSGTYRANYGYTF	TGTGCCAGCAGCGGGACATACAGGGCTAACTATGGCTACACCTTC
TRBJ2-2	TRBV27	NA	TRBD1	CASRGQGLGELFF	TGTGCCAGCAGGGGACAGGGTCTCGGGGAGCTGTTTTTT
TRBJ2-1	TRBV11-2	NA	TRBD1	CASSVGQVYNEQFF	TGTGCCAGCAGCGTAGGACAGGTCTACAATGAGCAGTTCTTC
TRBJ2-2	TRBV18	NA	TRBD1	CASSPRTGGTGELFF	TGTGCCAGCTCACCACGTACAGGGGGCACCGGGGAGCTGTTTTTT
TRBJ2-7	TRBV5-5	NA	NA	CASSLGGFYEQYF	TGTGCCAGCAGCTTAGGCGGATTCTACGAGCAGTACTTC
TRBJ2-1	TRBV19	NA	TRBD2	CASSIRTSGHEQFF	TGTGCCAGTAGTATTAGGACTAGCGGGCATGAGCAGTTCTTC
TRBJ2-7	TRBV2	NA	TRBD2	CASRAGTSGGSSYEQYF	TGTGCCAGCAGGGCCGGGACTAGCGGGGGTAGCTCCTACGAGCAGTACTTC
TRBJ2-6	TRBV5-1	NA	NA	CASSLSGSAGANVLTF	TGCGCCAGCAGCTTGTCCGGGTCGGCGGGGGCCAACGTCCTGACTTTC
TRBJ2-3	TRBV6-5	NA	NA	CASTPFPLTDTQYF	TGTGCCAGCACCCCTTTTCCCCTCACAGATACGCAGTATTTT
TRBJ1-2	TRBV11-2	few	NA	CASSLDGGRGYGYTF	TGTGCCAGCAGCTTAGACGGGGGGCGCGGGTATGGCTACACCTTC
TRBJ1-3	TRBV2	NA	NA	CASKTQGRNTIYF	TGTGCCAGCAAAACGCAGGGCAGAAACACCATATATTTT
TRBJ2-3	TRBV18	NA	TRBD2	CASSPTTSGRDTQYF	TGTGCCAGCTCACCAACGACTAGCGGGAGAGATACGCAGTATTTT
TRBJ2-3	TRBV19	NA	TRBD2	CASSRWPGEGLTDTQYF	TGTGCCAGTAGTAGGTGGCCGGGGGAGGGCCTCACAGATACGCAGTATTTT
TRBJ1-3	TRBV6-1	NA	TRBD1	CASSEYVTGGFYGNTIYF	TGTGCCAGCAGTGAATATGTGACAGGGGGCTTCTATGGAAACACCATATATTTT
TRBJ1-1	TRBV19	NA	TRBD1	CATIAGGTEAFF	TGTGCCACCATTGCAGGGGGCACTGAAGCTTTCTTT
TRBJ1-1	TRBV11-2	NA	NA	CASGRDTRIREAFF	TGTGCCAGCGGCAGGGACACGCGAATTCGTGAAGCTTTCTTT
TRBJ2-1	TRBV7-9	NA	NA	CASSPKEVLSYNEQFF	TGTGCCAGCAGCCCAAAGGAGGTTTTATCTTACAATGAGCAGTTCTTC
TRBJ2-7	TRBV10-2	few	TRBD2	CASRPGLAGAYEQYF	TGCGCCAGCAGGCCGGGACTAGCGGGGGCCTACGAGCAGTACTTC
TRBJ1-5	TRBV4-2	NA	NA	CASSQDAWRTANQPQHF	TGTGCCAGCAGCCAAGATGCTTGGCGGACTGCCAATCAGCCCCAGCATTTT
TRBJ2-7	TRBV6-6	NA	NA	CASSYPGTYEQYF	TGTGCCAGCAGTTATCCGGGGACTTACGAGCAGTACTTC
TRBJ1-2	TRBV4-2	NA	TRBD1	CASSRSTRDRGYGYTF	TGTGCCAGCAGCCGGAGCACCCGGGACAGGGGCTATGGCTACACCTTC
TRBJ1-1	TRBV5-1	NA	NA	CASSLMTANTEAFF	TGCGCCAGCAGCTTGATGACAGCAAACACTGAAGCTTTCTTT
TRBJ2-2	TRBV5-1	NA	NA	CASSLDGPAVTGELFF	TGCGCCAGCAGCTTGGATGGTCCGGCGGTAACCGGGGAGCTGTTTTTT
TRBJ1-2	TRBV28	NA	TRBD1	CASSVPGQNYGYTF	TGTGCCAGCAGTGTGCCGGGACAGAACTATGGCTACACCTTC
TRBJ2-7	TRBV10-3	NA	TRBD2	CAISDTGASGRISYEQYF	TGTGCCATCAGTGACACGGGGGCTAGCGGGAGGATCTCCTACGAGCAGTACTTC
TRBJ2-3	TRBV11-3	NA	NA	CASSLGGKKADTQYF	TGTGCCAGCAGCTTAGGCGGGAAAAAGGCAGATACGCAGTATTTT
TRBJ2-3	TRBV19	NA	NA	CASSRQSTDTQYF	TGTGCCAGTAGTAGGCAGAGCACAGATACGCAGTATTTT
TRBJ1-5	TRBV2	NA	NA	CASRSPRGGQPQHF	TGTGCCAGCAGGTCCCCGAGGGGGGGCCAGCCCCAGCATTTT
TRBJ2-2	TRBV7-9	NA	NA	CASSLWEGQNTGELFF	TGTGCCAGCAGCTTATGGGAAGGACAGAACACCGGGGAGCTGTTTTTT